This passage covers 30 T cell receptor beta chains from one sample sequenced in a study of blood T cell repertoires in COVID-19. Some clones are missing from TCRdb's copy, which holds only in-frame ones; the method was immunoSEQ multiplex PCR. The table lists 250,000 to 350,000 clones, around 83% of them singletons. Specimen: peripheral blood. The source is a woman aged 45-60 years with acute or convalescent COVID-19.

The chain joins TRBV10-3 to TRBJ1-2, with unresolved D. The CDR3 length is 13 residues. Germline loops: CDR1 ENHRY, CDR2 SYGVKD. V was cut by 0 bases and J by 8 bases, with 10 bases left in between. The CDR3 nucleotides are TGTGCCATCAGTGAGTCGAGGGAATACGGCTACACCTTC. As protein: CAISESREYGYTF.

The chain carries TRBV5-4 and TRBJ1-4; 9 bases line up with TRBD1. The V segment lost 3 bases and the J segment 8 bases; nucleotides outside the gene matches: 8. The CDR3 sequence is 15 residues long. CDR1 is SGHNT, CDR2 YYREEE, per germline (reference sequence). In DNA form, the CDR3 reads TGTGCCAGCAGCTCCAGACAGGGGGAACGCGAAAAACTGTTTTTT. Translated, it gives CASSSRQGEREKLFF.

CDR3 in DNA: TGTGCCAGCAGGGGGACAGGTGAAGCTTTCTTT. Translating gives CASRGTGEAFF. The J gene is TRBJ1-1, the V gene TRBV2; TRBD1 matches 8 bases. The V segment lost 6 bases and the J segment 7 bases; nucleotides outside the gene matches: 1. CDR1 and CDR2 (germline): SNHLY, FYNNEI. CDR3 length: 11 residues.

This clone was recorded only once. The chain couples TRBV7-2 to TRBJ1-2; D call uncertain. CDR1 and CDR2 from the germline V gene are SGHTA and FQGNSA. The CDR3 has 12 amino acids. V lost 5 bases to trimming and J lost 2 bases, with 6 bases between them. This CDR3 reads CASSEVNYGYTF. DNA for the CDR3: TGTGCCAGCAGCGAGGTGAACTATGGCTACACCTTC.

The chain is built from TRBV14 and TRBJ2-2; D not resolved. Trimming pared 5 bases from V and 4 bases from J, leaving 14 bases between. Germline V CDR1 and CDR2: SGHDN, FVKESK. The CDR3 length is 15 residues. This chain's CDR3 is CASSTSASGTGELFF. The CDR3 nucleotides read TGTGCCAGCAGCACCTCAGCCTCAGGCACCGGGGAGCTGTTTTTT.

This clone was seen more than once but under ten times. The chain employs TRBV5-8 and TRBJ2-3, with D possibly TRBD1 on 5 matching bases. V was shortened by 3 bases and J by 2 bases, with 16 bases between the two germline ends. The CDR3 is made up of 16 amino acids. CDR1 and CDR2 (germline): SGHTS, YDEGEE. The CDR3 loop reads CASSSTGRGFTDTQYF. In nucleotides, the CDR3 is TGTGCCAGCAGCTCCACAGGTAGAGGTTTCACAGATACGCAGTATTTT.

The V and J genes are TRBV5-1 and TRBJ2-1; 9 bases map to TRBD2. After removal of 0 bases from V and 7 bases from J, the junction contained 8 bases not matched to a gene. CDR1 and CDR2 from the germline V gene are SGHRS and YFSETQ. CDR3 length equals 16 residues. CDR3 nucleotide sequence: TGCGCCAGCAGCTTGGAGCCAGCGGGGGGTGGAAATGAGCAGTTCTTC. It translates to CASSLEPAGGGNEQFF.

V is TRBV30 and J is TRBJ2-7, with TRBD1 matching over 8 bases. From germline, CDR1 is GTSNPN and CDR2 SVGIG (reference sequence). The CDR3 contains 16 residues. The J segment lost 6 bases and the V segment lost 2 bases, leaving 15 bases of the junction unmatched. The CDR3 is CAWSRLVWTGQSEQYF. CDR3 coding DNA: TGTGCCTGGAGTAGGTTGGTATGGACAGGGCAATCCGAGCAGTACTTC.

The chain carries TRBV9 and TRBJ2-7; D perhaps matches TRBD2 (5 bases). V lost 3 bases and J lost 0, with 7 bases in between. Per germline, CDR1 SGDLS and CDR2 YYNGEE. The CDR3 extends over 13 amino acids. The CDR3: CASSAGLSYEQYF. The DNA of the CDR3 is TGTGCCAGCAGCGCCGGACTCTCCTACGAGCAGTACTTC.

The chain employs TRBV7-9 and TRBJ1-1; TRBD1 matches 11 bases. With 4 bases clipped from V and 5 bases from J, the junction kept 6 bases outside the gene matches. Per germline, CDR1 SEHNR and CDR2 FQNEAQ (reference sequence). The CDR3 is made up of 15 amino acids. The CDR3 nucleotides are TGTGCCAGCAGCTGGGGACAGGGGGATATAACTGAAGCTTTCTTT. Its protein product is CASSWGQGDITEAFF.

Of note for this clone: The identical CDR3 is also encoded by other nucleotide sequences in the sample. The chain recombines TRBV7-2 with TRBJ2-6; weak D call: TRBD1 (6 bases). CDR1 and CDR2 from the germline V gene are SGHTA and FQGNSA. V lost 8 bases and J lost 7, with 12 bases in between. The CDR3 sequence is 13 residues long. Here the CDR3 DNA reads TGTGCCAGCGACCGAGGGGGAGCCAACGTCCTGACTTTC. It codes for CASDRGGANVLTF.

This clone has more than one count but fewer than ten. This rearrangement joins TRBV9 to TRBJ1-1; 8 nucleotides agree with TRBD1. Trimming at V came to 3 bases and at J to 5 bases, leaving 6 bases not matched to a gene. The V gene's germline CDR1 is SGDLS and CDR2 YYNGEE. CDR3 length: 14 amino acids. This chain's CDR3 is CASSAGTGETEAFF. CDR3 in DNA: TGTGCCAGCAGCGCCGGGACAGGAGAGACTGAAGCTTTCTTT.

The chain employs TRBV5-6 and TRBJ1-3; 8 bases are a match to TRBD1. With 3 bases clipped from V and 8 bases from J, the junction kept 7 bases outside the gene matches. The CDR3 is 14 amino acids. CDR1 and CDR2 (germline): SGHDT, YYEEEE. The CDR3 DNA is TGTGCCAGCAGCTCTCAGACAGGGGAATACACCATATATTTT. Translating gives CASSSQTGEYTIYF.

The chain couples TRBV5-1 to TRBJ1-2; possibly TRBD1 for D (5 bases). The CDR3 contains 17 residues. Trimming removed 0 bases at V and 0 bases at J, with 15 bases between. The V gene's germline CDR1 is SGHRS and CDR2 YFSETQ. CDR3 amino acids: CASSLEEGAMSNYGYTF. The CDR3 DNA follows: TGCGCCAGCAGCTTGGAAGAAGGGGCGATGTCTAACTATGGCTACACCTTC.

This sequence joins TRBV15 and TRBJ2-7; 10 bases are a match to TRBD2. Unmatched junction bases numbered 2, after V lost 0 bases and J lost 3 bases. This CDR3 comprises 15 residues. Germline V gene lookup returns CDR1 LNHNV and CDR2 YYDKDF (reference sequence). The CDR3: CATSREAGGRYEQYV. CDR3 sequence (DNA): TGTGCCACCAGCAGAGAAGCGGGGGGGCGCTACGAGCAGTACGTC.

The chain employs TRBV12-3 or TRBV12-4 and TRBJ1-2, with TRBD1 identical over 10 bases. V lost 7 bases and J lost 4; bases outside the gene matches: 3. CDR3 size: 13 residues. CDR3 residues: CASMGQGPYGYTF. The CDR3, as DNA: TGTGCCAGCATGGGACAGGGGCCCTATGGCTACACCTTC.

The V and J genes are TRBV19 and TRBJ2-3; TRBD1 aligns across 10 bases. With 7 bases clipped from V and 4 bases from J, the junction kept 11 bases outside the gene matches. The CDR3 has 16 residues. Germline V gene lookup returns CDR1 LNHDA and CDR2 SQIVND (reference sequence). This chain's CDR3 is CASKNRQGASPDTQYF. The DNA for the CDR3 is TGTGCCAGTAAAAATAGACAGGGGGCTTCCCCAGATACGCAGTATTTT.

The chain combines TRBV5-1 with TRBJ1-2; TRBD1 might be the D (6 bases). CDR3 length: 13 amino acids. Germline V gene data show CDR1 as SGHRS and CDR2 as YFSETQ. Trimming removed 3 bases from V and 8 bases from J, with 14 bases in between. CDR3 sequence (DNA): TGCGCCAGCAGCTCGTCAGAGGGGGAGGGCTACACCTTC. This encodes CASSSSEGEGYTF.

Turning to this clone: The same CDR3 arises from other DNA sequences in this sample as well. V and J are TRBV7-2 and TRBJ1-1; 7 nucleotides match TRBD1. V dropped 5 bases and J dropped 1; count of bases not matched to a gene: 4. The germline CDR1 and CDR2 sequences are SGHTA and FQGNSA. This CDR3 region has 14 residues. This chain's CDR3 is CASSPNRGNTEAFF. In nucleotides, the CDR3 is TGTGCCAGCAGCCCTAACAGGGGGAACACTGAAGCTTTCTTT.

The chain combines TRBV7-2 with TRBJ2-5; 10 nucleotides line up with TRBD1. The V gene end was trimmed by 4 bases and the J gene end by 4 bases; junction bases not matched to a gene: 3. The length of the CDR3 is 14 residues. Germline values: CDR1 SGHTA, CDR2 FQGNSA. Written as DNA, the CDR3 is TGTGCCAGCAGCTCGGACAGGGGGTCAGAGACCCAGTACTTC. It translates to CASSSDRGSETQYF.

The V gene is TRBV24-1, the J gene TRBJ2-2; 10 bases map to TRBD2. V trimming: 3 bases; J trimming: 6 bases; junction bases outside the gene matches: 9. This CDR3 has 17 residues. Germline CDR1 reads KGHDR; CDR2 reads SFDVKD. CDR3 DNA: TGTGCCACCAGTGATCCGGGACTAGCGATGGCTCCCGGGGAGCTGTTTTTT. This encodes CATSDPGLAMAPGELFF.

The chain couples TRBV6-5 to TRBJ1-2; perhaps TRBD1 as D (6 bases). The CDR3 consists of 12 residues. Trimming removed 6 bases at V and 6 bases at J, with 11 bases between. Per germline, CDR1 MNHEY and CDR2 SVGAGI. CDR3 coding DNA: TGTGCCAGCAGGGACAGTCTTGATGGCTACACCTTC. Encoded protein: CASRDSLDGYTF.

The genes are TRBV7-8 and TRBJ2-7, with D possibly TRBD1 on 5 matching bases. The CDR3 covers 13 residues. V lost 1 base to trimming and J lost 7 bases, with 11 bases between them. Germline V gene lookup returns CDR1 SGHVS and CDR2 FQNEAQ. CDR3 amino acids: CASSLDRSGEQYV. The CDR3 DNA sequence: TGTGCCAGCAGCTTAGATCGGTCAGGGGAGCAGTACGTC.

The rearrangement links TRBV6-6 to TRBJ1-2; 7 bases agree with TRBD1. The length of the CDR3 is 16 residues. The V gene end was trimmed by 3 bases and the J gene end by 3 bases; junction bases not matched to a gene: 10. Per germline, CDR1 MNHNY and CDR2 SVGAGI (reference sequence). CDR3 DNA sequence: TGTGCCAGCAGTTATGACAGGGTAAACCCTTACTATGGCTACACCTTC. Encoded protein: CASSYDRVNPYYGYTF.

The chain combines TRBV6-2 or TRBV6-3 with TRBJ2-7; TRBD2 matches at 8 bases. Trimming cost V 4 bases and J 3 bases; bases outside gene matches: 11. Germline values: CDR1 MNHEY, CDR2 SVGEGT. This CDR3 is built from 16 residues. The CDR3 DNA reads TGTGCCAGCAGTTCAAGAGAGCGGGAGTATAGCTACGAGCAGTACTTC. This gives the protein CASSSREREYSYEQYF.

This chain links TRBV2 with TRBJ1-4; 8 nucleotides agree with TRBD1. Trimming took 3 bases from V and 6 from J; bases not matched to a gene: 6. Germline V gene lookup returns CDR1 SNHLY and CDR2 FYNNEI. This CDR3 comprises 15 residues. The chain's CDR3 is CASSEIQGEHEKLFF. The CDR3 DNA follows: TGTGCCAGCAGTGAGATACAGGGGGAGCATGAAAAACTGTTTTTT. Full variable domain (missing parts from reference TRBV2 and TRBJ1-4): EPEVTQTPSHQVTQMGQEVILRCVPISNHLYFYWYRQILGQKVEFLVSFYNNEISEKSEIFDDQFSVERPDGSNFTLKIRSTKLEDSAMYFCASSEIQGEHEKLFFGSGTQLSVL.

This chain connects TRBV12-3 or TRBV12-4 to TRBJ1-2; D gene ambiguous. The CDR3 runs 13 residues. Deletions cut 7 bases from V and 4 bases from J, with 13 bases between. CDR3 residues: CASTLEVGYGYTF. CDR3 nucleotide sequence: TGTGCCAGCACCCTGGAGGTCGGCTATGGCTACACCTTC.

V usage is TRBV30 and J usage is TRBJ1-2; a possible D gene is TRBD1 (5 bases). Germline V gene sequence: CDR1 GTSNPN, CDR2 SVGIG (reference sequence). This CDR3 region has 13 residues. Written as DNA, the CDR3 is TGTGCTGCCCCCCAGGGCCGGGACTATGGCTACACCTTC. Its protein is CAAPQGRDYGYTF. Full variable domain (outside the CDR3, taken from reference TRBV30 and TRBJ1-2): SQTIHQWPATLVQPVGSPLSLECTVEGTSNPNLYWYRQAAGRGLQLLFYSVGIGQISSEVPQNLSASRPQDRQFILSSKKLLLSDSGFYLCAAPQGRDYGYTFGSGTRLTVV.

This chain uses TRBV2 with TRBJ2-1; 8 bases align to TRBD2. The CDR3 contains 12 residues. From germline, CDR1 is SNHLY and CDR2 FYNNEI. V shed 8 bases, J shed 4 bases, and the junction held 1 base outside the gene matches. The DNA of the CDR3 is TGTGCCAGCCCGGGGGGGTACAATGAGCAGTTCTTC. It encodes CASPGGYNEQFF.

V gene TRBV7-9 combines with J gene TRBJ1-4; D might be TRBD1 (5 bases). The CDR3 extends over 15 amino acids. From germline, CDR1 is SEHNR and CDR2 FQNEAQ (reference sequence). V lost 2 bases and J lost 2, with 9 bases in between. CDR3 DNA sequence: TGTGCCAGCAGCTTAAGGGCAGGGACTAATGAAAAACTGTTTTTT. Its translation is CASSLRAGTNEKLFF. The whole variable domain, remainder taken from reference TRBV7-9 and TRBJ1-4, is DTGVSQNPRHKITKRGQNVTFRCDPISEHNRLYWYRQTLGQGPEFLTYFQNEAQLEKSRLLSDRFSAERPKGSFSTLEIQRTEQGDSAMYLCASSLRAGTNEKLFFGSGTQLSVL.